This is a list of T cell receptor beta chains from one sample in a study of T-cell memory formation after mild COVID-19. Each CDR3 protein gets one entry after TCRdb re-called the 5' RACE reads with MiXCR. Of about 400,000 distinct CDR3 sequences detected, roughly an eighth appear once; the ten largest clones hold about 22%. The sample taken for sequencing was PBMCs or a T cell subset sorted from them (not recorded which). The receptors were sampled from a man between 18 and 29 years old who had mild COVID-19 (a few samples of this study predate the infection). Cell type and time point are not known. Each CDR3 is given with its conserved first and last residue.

CSAPPWGREEKLFF	TRBJ1-4	TRBV20-1
CASSQGGSGGPPDTQYF	TRBJ2-3	TRBV7-2
CASSNPTGYTF	TRBJ1-2	TRBV6-1
CASSQDLDGDYGNQPQHF	TRBJ1-5	TRBV4-1
CASSSARDGEKLFF	TRBJ1-4	TRBV5-6
CSARGGGGNEQLF	TRBJ2-1	TRBV20-1
CASSFGQGAHGELFF	TRBJ2-2	TRBV7-6
CSSSQGATQYF	TRBJ2-3	TRBV29-1
CASSLGQAAYEQYF	TRBJ2-7	TRBV5-1
CSASWGDYYEQYF	TRBJ2-7	TRBV20-1
CASRTGTQPYNEQFF	TRBJ2-1	TRBV6-5
CASSTLDRGSQETQYF	TRBJ2-5	TRBV7-9
CASSLGTADYGYTF	TRBJ1-2	TRBV5-1
CASSQERDRGYGYTF	TRBJ1-2	TRBV4-3
CASSSQYQPQHF	TRBJ1-5	TRBV11-2
CASMGQAATNEKLFF	TRBJ1-4	TRBV2
CASRRLAGGPGETQYF	TRBJ2-5	TRBV12-3/TRBV12-4
CASGGPNTGELFF	TRBJ2-2	TRBV6-2/TRBV6-3